This T cell receptor beta chain derives from a study of CD8 T cells in ankylosing spondylitis. Study-wide results and limits: Earlier work had already found some motif variants in reactive arthritis synovial fluid and blood. In ankylosing spondylitis patients, matched synovial fluid reportedly showed significant enrichment of disease-linked clones. Ankylosing spondylitis blood appeared to carry a characteristic TCR beta motif of several highly homologous variants.

CDR3 length: 14 amino acids. Germline V gives CDR1 MNHNS, CDR2 SASEGT. Trimming at V came to 7 bases and at J to 0 bases, leaving 3 bases not matched to a gene. On this clonotype: The antigen remains unidentified.

Each CDR3 protein gets one entry after TCRdb re-called the 5' RACE reads with MiXCR. The data hold approximately 100,000 distinct CDR3 sequences, with around 24% observed a single time. Sequencing input: synovial fluid, either unsorted or a sorted T cell fraction (not recorded which). This receptor was obtained from a male donor with ankylosing spondylitis. The rearrangement joins TRBV6-1 to TRBJ1-5; 7 bases fit TRBD1. The CDR3 nucleotides read TGTGCCAGCACCGGGACAGTTAGCAATCAGCCCCAGCATTTT. It encodes CASTGTVSNQPQHF.